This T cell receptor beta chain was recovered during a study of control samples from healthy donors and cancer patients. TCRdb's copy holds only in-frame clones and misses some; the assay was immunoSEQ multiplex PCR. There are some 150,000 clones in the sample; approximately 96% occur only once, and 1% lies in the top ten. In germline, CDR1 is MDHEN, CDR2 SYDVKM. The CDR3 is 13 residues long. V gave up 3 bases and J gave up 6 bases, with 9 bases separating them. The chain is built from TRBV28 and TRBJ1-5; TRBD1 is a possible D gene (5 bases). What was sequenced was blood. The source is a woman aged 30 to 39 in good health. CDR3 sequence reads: CASSLRGPQPQHF. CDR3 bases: TGTGCCAGCAGTTTGAGGGGTCCTCAGCCCCAGCATTTT.